This paragraph reports one T cell receptor beta chain. Seattle patients were enrolled while actively infected and followed longitudinally. The CDR3 consists of 13 residues. V was pared by 5 bases and J by 5 bases, with 5 bases of the junction left unmatched. CDR1 KGHSH and CDR2 LQKENI come from the germline V gene. The data belong to a study of blood T cell repertoires in COVID-19. Looking at the study overall: Donors in the United States, Italy and Spain gave samples during acute or convalescent COVID-19. Sources were T cells, B-cell-depleted T cells, or PBMCs; the material itself was cDNA or gDNA.

Original processing methods: Nucleated cell number was recorded as an estimate derived from reference gene primer amplification. Assay: immunoSEQ multiplex PCR; the TCRdb copy retains only in-frame clones and omits some. Clone size and the V and J calls come from that table; the DNA yielded D and trimming. Counted here are 500,000 to 600,000 clones, 70% to 90% occurring once; the ten biggest clones make up 7.5% to 9.5%. The specimen was peripheral blood. The chain uses TRBV18 and TRBJ2-5; 7 bases align to TRBD2. This receptor was taken from a woman aged 50 to 60 with COVID-19, enrolled during active disease. The CDR3 here is CASSISGEETQYF. Written as DNA, the CDR3 is TGTGCCAGCTCAATCAGCGGGGAGGAGACCCAGTACTTC. Drawing the rest from reference TRBV18 and TRBJ2-5, the complete variable domain is NAGVMQNPRHLVRRRGQEARLRCSPMKGHSHVYWYRQLPEEGLKFMVYLQKENIIDESGMPKERFSAEFPKEGPSILRIQQVVRGDSAAYFCASSISGEETQYFGPGTRLLVL.